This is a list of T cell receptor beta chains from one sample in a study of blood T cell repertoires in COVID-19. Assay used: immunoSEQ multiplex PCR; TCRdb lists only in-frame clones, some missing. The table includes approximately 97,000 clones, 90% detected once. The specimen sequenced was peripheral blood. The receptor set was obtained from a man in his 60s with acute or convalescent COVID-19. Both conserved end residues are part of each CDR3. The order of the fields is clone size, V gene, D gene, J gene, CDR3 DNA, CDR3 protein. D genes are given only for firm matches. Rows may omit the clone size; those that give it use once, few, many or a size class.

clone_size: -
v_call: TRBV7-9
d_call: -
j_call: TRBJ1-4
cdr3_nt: TGTGCCAGCAGCCGAGACACAGCCTTTAATGAAAAACTGTTTTTT
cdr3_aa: CASSRDTAFNEKLFF

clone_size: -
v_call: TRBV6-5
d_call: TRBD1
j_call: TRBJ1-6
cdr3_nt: TGTGCCAGCAGTTCTGACAGGGAGCGGAATAATTCACCCCTCCACTTT
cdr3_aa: CASSSDRERNNSPLHF

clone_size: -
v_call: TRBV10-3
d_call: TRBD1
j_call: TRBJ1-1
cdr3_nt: TGTGCCATCAGTGGGGCAGGGGGCGGCACTGAAGCTTTCTTT
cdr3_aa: CAISGAGGGTEAFF

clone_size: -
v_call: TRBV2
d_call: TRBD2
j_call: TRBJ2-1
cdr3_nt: TGTGCCAGCAGTGTACGGGGGGGCCCCCTTTACAATGAGCAGTTCTTC
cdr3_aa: CASSVRGGPLYNEQFF

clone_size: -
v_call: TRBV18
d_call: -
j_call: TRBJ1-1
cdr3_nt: TGTGCCAGCTCACCAAAAGAGAGAGGCCCTGAAGCTTTCTTT
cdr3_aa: CASSPKERGPEAFF

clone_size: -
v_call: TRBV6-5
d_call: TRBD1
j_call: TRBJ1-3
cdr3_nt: TGTGCCAGCAGTTCAGACAGGGGAATCTCTGGAAACACCATATATTTT
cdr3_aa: CASSSDRGISGNTIYF

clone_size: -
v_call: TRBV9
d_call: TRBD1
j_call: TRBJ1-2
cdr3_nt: TGTGCCAGCAGGGGGGACAGGGTGATAGGCTACACCTTC
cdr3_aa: CASRGDRVIGYTF

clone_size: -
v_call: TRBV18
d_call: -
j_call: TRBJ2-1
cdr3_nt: TGTGCCAGCTCACCCATCCCGCCGGACAGTGAGCAGTTCTTC
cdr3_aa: CASSPIPPDSEQFF

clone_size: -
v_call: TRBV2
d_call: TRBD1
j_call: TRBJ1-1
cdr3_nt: TGTGCCCGAAGGGACAGCCGGGGGCTGAACACTGAAGCTTTCTTT
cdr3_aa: CARRDSRGLNTEAFF

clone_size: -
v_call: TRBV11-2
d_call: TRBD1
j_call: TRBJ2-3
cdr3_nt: TGTGCCAGCAGCTCACAGGGGGAGACGCAGTATTTT
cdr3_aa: CASSSQGETQYF

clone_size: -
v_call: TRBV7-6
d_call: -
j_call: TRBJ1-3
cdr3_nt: TGTGCCAGCAGCCCCTACCCCCAGGGAAGCTCTGGAAACACCATATATTTT
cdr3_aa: CASSPYPQGSSGNTIYF

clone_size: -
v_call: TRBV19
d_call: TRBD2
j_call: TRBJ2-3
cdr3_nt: TGTGCCAGTAGTACGCGAACCGGGACTAGCGCCCTCACAGATACGCAGTATTTT
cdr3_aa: CASSTRTGTSALTDTQYF

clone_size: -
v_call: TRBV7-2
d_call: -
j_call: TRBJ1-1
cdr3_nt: TGTGCCAGCAGCTTAGAGGACAGACGTGAAGCTTTCTTT
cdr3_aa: CASSLEDRREAFF

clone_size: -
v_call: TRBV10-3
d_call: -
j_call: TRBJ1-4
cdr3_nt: TGTGCCATCAGTGAGTCGGCAAGTTCAACTAATGAAAAACTGTTTTTT
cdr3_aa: CAISESASSTNEKLFF

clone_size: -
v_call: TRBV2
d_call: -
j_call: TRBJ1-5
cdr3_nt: TGTGCCAGCAGTACCGACATGATTTATAGCAATCAGCCCCAGCATTTT
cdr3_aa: CASSTDMIYSNQPQHF

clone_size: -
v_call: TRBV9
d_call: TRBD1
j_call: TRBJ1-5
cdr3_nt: TGTGCCAGCAGCGTATTGGCAGGGGGTGATCAGCCCCAGCATTTT
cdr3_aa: CASSVLAGGDQPQHF

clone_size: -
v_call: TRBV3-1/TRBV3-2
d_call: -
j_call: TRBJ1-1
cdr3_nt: TGTGCCAGCAGCCCTCTTTTTGAGGACACTGAAGCTTTCTTT
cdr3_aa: CASSPLFEDTEAFF

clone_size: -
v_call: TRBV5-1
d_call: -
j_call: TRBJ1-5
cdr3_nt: TGCGCCAGCAGCTTAGAGGGAGGGCCGGGTCAGCCCCAGCATTTT
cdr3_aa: CASSLEGGPGQPQHF

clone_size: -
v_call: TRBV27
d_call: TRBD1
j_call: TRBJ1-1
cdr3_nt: TGTGCCAGCCGGACAGGGGGTCCCCTGAACACTGAAGCTTTCTTT
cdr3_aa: CASRTGGPLNTEAFF

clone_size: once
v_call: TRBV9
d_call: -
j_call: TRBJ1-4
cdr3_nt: TGTGCCAGCAGCCGGGGGGTAAATGAAAAACTGTTTTTT
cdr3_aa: CASSRGVNEKLFF